This T cell receptor beta chain was captured in a study of PD-1 blockade in classical Hodgkin lymphoma (dated by TCRdb to about 2020). The study in broad terms: A peripheral blood immune signature of response to PD-1 blockade in classical Hodgkin lymphoma was defined using TCR beta sequencing and CyTOF.

Notes on this clone: The specificity of this receptor is unknown. The sample holds no much larger clone one base away, and base qualities are not on file.

For CDR1 and CDR2, the germline V gene lists SGHRS and YFSETQ. The CDR3 holds 15 amino acids from the cysteine to the phenylalanine. Only the CDR3 part of the read is kept: 45 bases, read in frame from the first base. The junction carries 16 bases between V and J, which are trimmed by 4 bases and 3 bases respectively. According to the study, the label for this sample's time point signals: newly diagnosed, previously untreated cHL patient sample. A Miltenyi CD8+ T cell isolation kit was used for magnetic negative selection to purify CD8+ T cells from thawed PBMCs. PBMCs from patients with newly diagnosed, previously untreated classical Hodgkin lymphoma were sequenced as a comparison group for the relapsed/refractory trial patients. Peripheral blood was collected in 8 mL Vacutainer Cell Preparation Tubes, from which PBMCs were isolated by centrifugation and then cryopreserved. Purified CD4+ and CD8+ fractions were prepared only for cases in which an additional PBMC sample was available. Magnetically labelled cells were removed on LS columns in a quadroMACS separator, and the flow-through was retained as the purified fraction.

Results and caveats for the whole study, not just this receptor: The study covered only a single clinical trial cohort, and the causes of the repertoire differences, possibly disease activity or prior therapy, were still not defined. Baseline TCR diversity was reported to be lower in newly diagnosed patients than in healthy donors and to be lower still in relapsed/refractory patients.

The Qiagen DNeasy kit was used to extract genomic DNA both from unsorted PBMCs and from the negatively selected CD4+ and CD8+ fractions. TCR beta CDR3 regions were amplified by immunoSEQ multiplex PCR using primers annealing to V and J segments. Amplification bias was minimized using a synthetic immune receptor repertoire, and residual bias was removed computationally after sequencing. On the authors' methods: Custom Python scripts were used to quantify repertoire diversity as the Shannon entropy index. Unsorted, CD4+ and CD8+ repertoires were analyzed separately, except for combined analyses in which CD4+ and CD8+ sequences were merged in silico. Imported from immuneACCESS, the table was reduced by TCRdb to in-frame sequences with V and J called. These copies leave out some clones; in studies compared against another copy, an unresolved V gene accounts for under half, and the cause of the remainder is not known. V and J calls and clone size are copied from that table; D and trimming were computed from the DNA. The sample contains some 9,000 clones, about nine tenths of them found a single time. The ten largest account for about 8.1% of the sample.

The source material was CD8+ T cells from blood. The chain couples TRBV5-1 to TRBJ2-5; TRBD2 is possibly the D segment (5 matching bases). This clonotype was sampled from a human donor with classical Hodgkin lymphoma. The nucleotides are TGCGCCAGCAGCCTAACCCCGTCTAGCAAAGAGACCCAGTACTTC. Translated, this is CASSLTPSSKETQYF.